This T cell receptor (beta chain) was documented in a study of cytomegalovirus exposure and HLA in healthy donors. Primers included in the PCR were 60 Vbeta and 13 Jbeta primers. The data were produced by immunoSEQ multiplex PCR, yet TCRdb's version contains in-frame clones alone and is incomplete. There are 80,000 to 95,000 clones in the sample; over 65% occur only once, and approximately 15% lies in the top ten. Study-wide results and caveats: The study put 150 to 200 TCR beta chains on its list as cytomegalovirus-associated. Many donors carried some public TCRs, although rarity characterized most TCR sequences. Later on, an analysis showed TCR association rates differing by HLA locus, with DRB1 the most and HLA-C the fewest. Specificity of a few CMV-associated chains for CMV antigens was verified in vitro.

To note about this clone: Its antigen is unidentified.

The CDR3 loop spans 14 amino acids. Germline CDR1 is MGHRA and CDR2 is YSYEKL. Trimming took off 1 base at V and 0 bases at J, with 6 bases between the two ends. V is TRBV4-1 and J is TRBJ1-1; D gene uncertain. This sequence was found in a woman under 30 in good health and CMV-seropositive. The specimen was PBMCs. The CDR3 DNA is TGCGCCAGCAGCCAAGTAGCCGTGAACACTGAAGCTTTCTTT. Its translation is CASSQVAVNTEAFF.